These 29 T cell receptor beta chains came from one sample sequenced in a study of blood T cells in healthy people across ages. A second PCR of roughly 7 to 11 cycles used a sample-barcoded 5' primer and a J-beta primer mix. MiXCR, run by TCRdb on the 5' RACE reads, gives a single entry per CDR3 protein. The sample carries 980,000 or so distinct CDR3 sequences, 48% recorded once. The sequenced material came from blood. The source is a man aged 25-40 years in good health.

The gene calls are TRBV20-1 and TRBJ2-2, with a tentative D call TRBD2 (5 bases). The CDR3 totals 17 residues. Germline V gene sequence: CDR1 DFQATT, CDR2 SNEGSKA (reference sequence). Deletions cut 3 bases from V and 2 bases from J, with 19 bases between. CDR3 amino acids: CSASHLGSLYNTGELFF. CDR3 nucleotide sequence: TGCAGTGCTAGCCACCTGGGGAGTCTTTATAACACCGGGGAGCTGTTTTTT.

This clonotype was observed a few times. CDR3: CASTTLNTGELFF. The CDR3 DNA follows: TGTGCCAGCACCACCCTAAACACCGGGGAGCTGTTTTTT. The gene calls are TRBV10-3 and TRBJ2-2; D is unresolved. V lost 10 bases to trimming and J lost 2 bases, with 11 bases between them. Per the germline V gene, CDR1 is ENHRY and CDR2 is SYGVKD. This CDR3 region has 13 residues.

The chain recombines TRBV5-1 with TRBJ1-2, with a possible D match to TRBD1 (5 bases). The CDR3 runs to 15 residues. In germline, CDR1 is SGHRS, CDR2 YFSETQ. Trimming shortened V by 3 bases and J by 2 bases, and 14 bases separated the two germline ends. The DNA for the CDR3 is TGCGCCAGCAGCTCCGCGGACACCACCAACTATGGCTACACCTTC. This gives the protein CASSSADTTNYGYTF.

This clonotype was observed a single time. The junction does not match germline at one end; this may be a read error. The CDR3 here is CANSHLPLDVLTSDYGYTF. The CDR3 nucleotides read TGTGCCAACAGCCATTTACCACTAGACGTTCTAACCAGCGACTATGGCTACACCTTC. The J gene is TRBJ1-2, the V gene TRBV14, with D unclear. Germline V gene lookup returns CDR1 SGHDN and CDR2 FVKESK. The CDR3 length is 19 residues.

This chain joins TRBV7-2 and TRBJ2-5, with TRBD1 as a possible D gene (5 bases). Germline V gives CDR1 SGHTA, CDR2 FQGNSA. V lost 3 bases and J lost 5, with 16 bases in between. This CDR3 comprises 15 residues. The CDR3 spells CASSLPTATTETQYF. The CDR3 bases are TGTGCCAGCAGCTTGCCGACAGCTACGACGGAGACCCAGTACTTC.

Remarks on this clonotype: A read error may produce the germline difference seen at one junction end. The V gene is TRBV24-1, the J gene TRBJ2-3, with 8 bases aligning to TRBD2. The CDR3 is made up of 16 amino acids. Germline CDR1 KGHDR, CDR2 SFDVKD. This CDR3 is CATGDRGGLATDTQYF. CDR3 sequence (DNA): TGTGCCACCGGTGATCGCGGGGGGCTCGCAACAGATACGCAGTATTTT.

This clonotype was found a few times. This chain links TRBV7-2 with TRBJ2-1; 9 positions match TRBD1. V lost 1 base, J lost 6 bases, and 7 bases stayed unmatched. Per germline, CDR1 SGHTA and CDR2 FQGNSA. This CDR3 comprises 16 residues. In DNA form, the CDR3 reads TGTGCCAGCAGCTTAGGGGGGACAGGGATTAGCAATGAGCAGTTCTTC. Translation: CASSLGGTGISNEQFF.

V gene TRBV20-1 combines with J gene TRBJ1-2, with TRBD1 as a possible D gene (5 bases). The CDR3 is 16 amino acids. Germline V CDR1 and CDR2: DFQATT, SNEGSKA (reference sequence). Trimming stripped 0 bases from V and 4 bases from J, with 18 bases between. The CDR3 sequence: CSARDLERQFVYGYTF. DNA of the CDR3: TGCAGTGCTAGAGATCTTGAGAGACAGTTCGTCTATGGCTACACCTTC.

This clonotype has a count of ten or more. The junction and the germline gene differ at one end; a read error may be behind it. The chain employs TRBV9 and TRBJ2-1, with D tentatively TRBD1 (5 bases). CDR1 and CDR2 (germline): SGDLS, YYNGEE. The CDR3 sequence is 13 residues long. CDR3 residues: CASSVAGYNEQFF. DNA of the CDR3: TGTGCCAGCAGTGTAGCAGGGTACAATGAGCAGTTCTTC.

V and J are TRBV3-1 and TRBJ2-3; 7 nucleotides line up with TRBD2. Trimming removed 0 bases from V and 0 bases from J; junction bases left unmatched: 9. Per the germline V gene, CDR1 is LGHDT and CDR2 is YNNKEL (reference sequence). This CDR3 is built from 18 residues. This CDR3 reads CASSQDGVGGPSTDTQYF. CDR3 DNA sequence: TGTGCCAGCAGCCAAGATGGGGTGGGAGGGCCGAGCACAGATACGCAGTATTTT.

This clonotype was counted only a few times. The chain joins TRBV7-2 to TRBJ1-1; D may be TRBD1 (5 bases). With 4 bases removed from V and 8 bases from J, the gap between germline ends came to 17 bases. Germline lookup yields CDR1 SGHTA and CDR2 FQGNSA. The CDR3 totals 14 residues. Written as DNA, the CDR3 is TGTGCCAGCAGCTGGATCTCATGGGGCCCCGAAGCTTTCTTT. It translates to CASSWISWGPEAFF.

The chain has TRBV13 and TRBJ1-6, with 7 nucleotides matching TRBD1. J lost 10 bases, V lost 3 bases, and 9 bases had no gene match. Per the germline V gene, CDR1 is PRHDT and CDR2 is FYEKMQ (reference sequence). This CDR3 comprises 15 residues. The CDR3 DNA follows: TGTGCCAGCAGCTTCCAGACAGGGAGTAACTCACCCCTCCACTTT. Amino acids: CASSFQTGSNSPLHF.

J is TRBJ2-3 and V is TRBV5-6; D is perhaps TRBD1 (6 bases). CDR1 and CDR2 from the germline V gene are SGHDT and YYEEEE. V lost 4 bases and J 4 bases, leaving 19 bases between the germline ends. The CDR3 is 16 residues long. In DNA, the CDR3 is TGTGCCAGCAGCCCATCAGGGGCAAGTTGGCCAGATACGCAGTATTTT. It codes for CASSPSGASWPDTQYF.

The V call is TRBV9, the J call TRBJ2-1; 10 nucleotides line up with TRBD1. Looked up from germline, CDR1 is SGDLS and CDR2 is YYNGEE. J lost 0 bases, V lost 2 bases, and 8 bases had no gene match. The CDR3 is 18 amino acids. The CDR3 sequence: CASSVGTGDIISYNEQFF. In nucleotides, the CDR3 is TGTGCCAGCAGCGTCGGGACAGGGGACATCATCTCCTACAATGAGCAGTTCTTC.

V is TRBV19 and J is TRBJ2-2; D may be TRBD2 (6 bases). This CDR3 spans 18 amino acids. V was cut by 3 bases and J by 2 bases, with 19 bases left in between. Germline values: CDR1 LNHDA, CDR2 SQIVND (reference sequence). Here the CDR3 DNA reads TGTGCCAGTAGTATCCCTTACCGGGACTGGGGTAACACCGGGGAGCTGTTTTTT. This sequence encodes CASSIPYRDWGNTGELFF. Full variable domain (rest looked up from reference TRBV19 and TRBJ2-2): DGGITQSPKYLFRKEGQNVTLSCEQNLNHDAMYWYRQDPGQGLRLIYYSQIVNDFQKGDIAEGYSVSREKKESFPLTVTSAQKNPTAFYLCASSIPYRDWGNTGELFFGEGSRLTVL.

V gene TRBV6-1 combines with J gene TRBJ1-5; D is unclear. CDR1 and CDR2 (germline): MNHNS, SASEGT. The CDR3 sequence is 11 residues long. Trimming took off 3 bases at V and 9 bases at J, with 6 bases between the two ends. CDR3 nucleotide sequence: TGTGCCAGCAGTGACAGCCGGCCCCAGCATTTT. Its protein product is CASSDSRPQHF.

The rearrangement links TRBV7-2 to TRBJ1-6; unclear D gene. The CDR3 runs to 16 residues. Trimming shortened V by 1 base and J by 10 bases, and 17 bases separated the two germline ends. CDR1 and CDR2 from the germline V gene are SGHTA and FQGNSA. DNA of the CDR3: TGTGCCAGCAGCTTAGTCGGCGGGGTGGTTGGGTCACCCCTCCACTTT. Translated: CASSLVGGVVGSPLHF.

The chain recombines TRBV24-1 with TRBJ2-7, with 10 positions matching TRBD1. Gene TRBJ2-5 matches the end of the DNA better, so the J call may be wrong. Germline assignment: CDR1 KGHDR and CDR2 SFDVKD. The CDR3 loop spans 15 amino acids. The CDR3 nucleotides read TGTGCCACCAGTGATTGGGGACAGGGGATAGAGACCCAGTACTTC. It is translated as CATSDWGQGIETQYF.

This clonotype was counted between two and nine times. The V gene is TRBV4-3, the J gene TRBJ2-3; 8 bases align to TRBD1. This CDR3 is built from 17 residues. The germline V gene has CDR1 LGHNA and CDR2 YSLEER. Germline trimming cut 4 bases from V and 0 bases from J; bases unmatched to any gene: 9. The chain's CDR3 is CASSLAGTGGSTDTQYF. The CDR3, as DNA: TGCGCCAGCAGCCTCGCGGGGACAGGCGGAAGCACAGATACGCAGTATTTT.

This clonotype was observed at least ten times. Compared with germline, one end of the junction differs, possibly owing to a read error. The chain recombines TRBV28 with TRBJ2-7; 10 nucleotides match TRBD1. The CDR3 consists of 15 residues. From germline, CDR1 is MDHEN and CDR2 SYDVKM. CDR3 in amino acids: CASRLSTGGPYEQYF. The CDR3 DNA is TGTGCCAGCAGATTATCGACAGGGGGCCCATACGAGCAGTACTTC.

The chain has TRBV6-5 and TRBJ2-7; D unresolved. The J call may be mistaken, given a closer DNA end match to TRBJ2-5. Germline CDR1 reads MNHEY; CDR2 reads SVGAGI. The CDR3 is 14 residues long. The CDR3 sequence: CASSYSGSTQTQYF. For the CDR3, the DNA is TGTGCCAGCAGTTACTCCGGTAGCACCCAGACCCAGTACTTC.

The gene calls are TRBV6-5 and TRBJ1-2; 12 nucleotides agree with TRBD1. J lost 8 bases, V lost 6 bases, and 10 bases had no gene match. Germline lookup yields CDR1 MNHEY and CDR2 SVGAGI. This CDR3 region has 15 residues. The CDR3 nucleotides are TGTGCCAGCAGCGCCCCAGGGACAGGGGGCAACGGCTACACCTTC. Residues: CASSAPGTGGNGYTF.

In the case of this clonotype: Its ends do not fully match the called genes, so a read error is possible. The V and J genes are TRBV6-1 and TRBJ2-1, with 9 bases aligning to TRBD2. This CDR3 is built from 13 residues. The germline gives CDR1 MNHNS, CDR2 SASEGT. The CDR3 sequence: CASLAGAKNEQHF. The CDR3 bases are TGTGCCAGCTTAGCGGGGGCAAAGAATGAGCAGCACTTC.

The chain carries TRBV5-6 and TRBJ2-5, with 7 bases lining up with TRBD1. CDR1 is SGHDT and CDR2 is YYEEEE in the germline V gene. The CDR3 contains 16 residues. Trimming took 4 bases from V and 0 from J; bases not matched to a gene: 9. CDR3 DNA: TGTGCCAGCAGCATCAGACAGGGTTTGTACCAAGAGACCCAGTACTTC. Translated: CASSIRQGLYQETQYF.

This clonotype was seen only a few times. V is TRBV24-1 and J is TRBJ2-4; 8 positions agree with TRBD1. The V segment lost 7 bases and the J segment 7 bases; nucleotides outside the gene matches: 8. The CDR3 length is 14 residues. Germline V lookup: CDR1 KGHDR, CDR2 SFDVKD. The chain's CDR3 is CATSPGQGSNIQYF. In nucleotides, the CDR3 is TGTGCCACCAGCCCAGGACAGGGTTCCAACATTCAGTACTTC.

The chain carries TRBV3-1 and TRBJ2-7; no clear D gene. This CDR3 region has 16 residues. Trimming removed 0 bases from V and 1 base from J, with 13 bases in between. Germline CDR1 and CDR2: LGHDT and YNNKEL (reference sequence). DNA of the CDR3: TGTGCCAGCAGCCAAGAATCGGGCAGTGAGTCCTACGAGCAGTACTTC. Translation: CASSQESGSESYEQYF.

With regard to this clonotype: A much more abundant neighbour one base away suggests this may be a read error. The J gene is TRBJ1-2, the V gene TRBV2, with 12 bases aligning to TRBD1. CDR3 length equals 15 residues. CDR1 and CDR2 (germline): SNHLY, FYNNEI. CDR3 in amino acids: CAGSRDRGRNYGYTF. CDR3 sequence (DNA): TGTGCCGGCAGCCGGGACAGGGGGCGTAACTATGGCTACACCTTC.

CDR3 protein: CSARDGEQRAQYF. The CDR3 region has the DNA TGCAGTGCTAGAGATGGGGAGCAGAGGGCCCAGTACTTC. V gene TRBV20-1 combines with J gene TRBJ2-5, with a tentative D call TRBD2 (5 bases). V lost 0 bases and J 9 bases, leaving 14 bases between the germline ends. The CDR3 extends over 13 amino acids. Germline V lookup: CDR1 DFQATT, CDR2 SNEGSKA (reference sequence).

This rearrangement joins TRBV10-3 to TRBJ2-7, with 9 positions matching TRBD1. With V trimmed by 2 bases and J by 5 bases, 10 bases remained unmatched. CDR1 and CDR2 (germline): ENHRY, SYGVKD. This CDR3 comprises 16 residues. CDR3 nucleotides: TGTGCCATCAGTGAGCCCGGACAGGGGATGACCCACGAGCAGTACTTC. Its translation: CAISEPGQGMTHEQYF.